This T cell receptor beta chain was profiled in a study of regulatory T cells in long-lasting Graves disease. Study-wide background: Antithyroid drug use was under 3 months in newly diagnosed Graves' patients.

Time point given: newly diagnosed GD, antithyroid drugs for less than 3 months. The TCR library used RNA extracted from PBMCs. Researchers made TCR beta libraries by using iRepertoire HTBI primers and running Arm-PCR on CDR3 regions. Using its own MiXCR run on the multiplex PCR reads, TCRdb lists one record per CDR3 protein. Counted here are approximately 270,000 distinct CDR3 sequences, 18% occurring once; the ten biggest clones make up about 14%. The CDR3 totals 16 residues. Germline V CDR1 and CDR2: SGDLS, YYNGEE. The V gene end was trimmed by 4 bases and the J gene end by 2 bases; junction bases not matched to a gene: 4. These data also featured in a second study, about T cells in Graves' hyperthyroidism and ophthalmopathy.

The TCR was taken from a woman in her twenties or thirties with Graves disease. Sequenced here: peripheral blood mononuclear cells (PBMCs), sampled at new diagnosis, from a patient treated with antithyroid drugs. The rearrangement links TRBV9 to TRBJ1-3; 12 nucleotides line up with TRBD1. As DNA, the CDR3 is TGTGCCAGCAGCAGGGACAGGGGGCGCACTGGAAACACCATATATTTT. Amino acids: CASSRDRGRTGNTIYF. Together with reference TRBV9 and TRBJ1-3, the CDR3 gives the full variable domain: DSGVTQTPKHLITATGQRVTLRCSPRSGDLSVYWYQQSLDQGLQFLIQYYNGEERAKGNILERFSAQQFPDLHSELNLSSLELGDSALYFCASSRDRGRTGNTIYFGEGSWLTVV.